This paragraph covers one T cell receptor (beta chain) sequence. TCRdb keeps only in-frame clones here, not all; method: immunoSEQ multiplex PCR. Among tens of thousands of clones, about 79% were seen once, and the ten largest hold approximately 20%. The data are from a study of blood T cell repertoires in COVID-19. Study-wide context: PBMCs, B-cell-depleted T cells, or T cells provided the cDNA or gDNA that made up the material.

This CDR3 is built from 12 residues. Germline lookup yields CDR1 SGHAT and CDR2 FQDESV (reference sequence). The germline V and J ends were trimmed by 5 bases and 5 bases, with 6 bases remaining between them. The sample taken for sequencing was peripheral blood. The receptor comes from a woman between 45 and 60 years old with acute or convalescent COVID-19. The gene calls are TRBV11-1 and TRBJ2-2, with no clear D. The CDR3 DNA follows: TGTGCCAGCAGCCTGTCTACCGGGGAGCTGTTTTTT. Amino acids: CASSLSTGELFF.